This paragraph covers one T cell receptor beta chain sequence. Antigen specificity is unknown. V dropped 4 bases and J dropped 2 bases, with 14 bases sitting between them. This CDR3 is built from 15 residues. CDR1 and CDR2 (germline): SEHNR, FQNEAQ (reference sequence). This sample is part of a study of shared clonotypes between healthy human individuals. Points from the study as a whole: Richness estimates generally favored naive over memory subsets.

Naive CD8 cells lacked CD45RO and underwent positive selection for CCR7, leaving out terminally differentiated effector memory CD45RA+ cells. Generated by immunoSEQ multiplex PCR, the TCRdb table keeps only in-frame clones and is missing some. The data hold millions of clones, with about 93% observed a single time. The sequenced material came from naive CD8+ T cells from PBMCs. The rearrangement joins TRBV7-9 to TRBJ2-5; D is unresolved. The sequence was collected from a young man in good health. Some clones in this sample may be carry-over from other donors' samples. CDR3 DNA sequence: TGTGCCAGCAGCTCTGACTGGAGTCTACAAGAGACCCAGTACTTC. This codes for CASSSDWSLQETQYF.